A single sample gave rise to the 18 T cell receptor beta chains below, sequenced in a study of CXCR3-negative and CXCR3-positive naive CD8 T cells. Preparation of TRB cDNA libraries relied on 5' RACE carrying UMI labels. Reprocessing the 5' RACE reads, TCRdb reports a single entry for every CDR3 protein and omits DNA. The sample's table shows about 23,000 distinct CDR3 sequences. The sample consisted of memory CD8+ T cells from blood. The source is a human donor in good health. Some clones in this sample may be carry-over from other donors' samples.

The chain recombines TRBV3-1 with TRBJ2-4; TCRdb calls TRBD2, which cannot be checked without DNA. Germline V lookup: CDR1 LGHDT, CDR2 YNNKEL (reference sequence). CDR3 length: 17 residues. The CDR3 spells CASSPVLAGGPWNIQYF.

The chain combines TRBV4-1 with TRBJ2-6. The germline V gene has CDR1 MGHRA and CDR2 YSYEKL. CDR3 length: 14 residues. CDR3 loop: CASSQVGGANVLTF.

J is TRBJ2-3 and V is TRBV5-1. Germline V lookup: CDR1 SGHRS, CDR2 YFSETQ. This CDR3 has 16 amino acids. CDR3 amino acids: CASSLGASPYTDTQYF.

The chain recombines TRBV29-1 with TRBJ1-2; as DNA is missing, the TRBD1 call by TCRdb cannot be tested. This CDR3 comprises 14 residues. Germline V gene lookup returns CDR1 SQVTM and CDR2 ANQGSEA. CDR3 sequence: CSAPVDKSYYGYTF.

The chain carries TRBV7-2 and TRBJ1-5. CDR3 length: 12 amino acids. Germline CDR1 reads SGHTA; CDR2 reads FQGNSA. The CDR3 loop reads CASSPTNQPQHF.

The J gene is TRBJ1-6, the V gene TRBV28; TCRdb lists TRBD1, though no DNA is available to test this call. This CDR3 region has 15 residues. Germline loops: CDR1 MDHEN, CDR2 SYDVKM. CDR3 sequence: CASSLPGALSSPLHF.

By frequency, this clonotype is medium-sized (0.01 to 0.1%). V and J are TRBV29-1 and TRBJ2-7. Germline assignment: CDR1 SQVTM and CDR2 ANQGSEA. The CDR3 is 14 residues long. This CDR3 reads CSVESGAHIYEQYF.

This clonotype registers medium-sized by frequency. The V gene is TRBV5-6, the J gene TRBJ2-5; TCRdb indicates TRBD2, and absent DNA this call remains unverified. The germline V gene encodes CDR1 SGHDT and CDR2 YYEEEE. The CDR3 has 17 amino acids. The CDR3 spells CASSLWWLAGGEETQYF.

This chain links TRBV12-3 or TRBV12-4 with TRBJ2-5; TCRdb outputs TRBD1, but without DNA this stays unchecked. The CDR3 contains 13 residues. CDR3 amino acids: CASSPTGQETQYF.

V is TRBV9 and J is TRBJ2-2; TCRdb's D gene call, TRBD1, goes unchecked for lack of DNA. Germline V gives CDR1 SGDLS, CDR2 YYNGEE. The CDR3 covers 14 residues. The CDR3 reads CASSILTGVGELFF.

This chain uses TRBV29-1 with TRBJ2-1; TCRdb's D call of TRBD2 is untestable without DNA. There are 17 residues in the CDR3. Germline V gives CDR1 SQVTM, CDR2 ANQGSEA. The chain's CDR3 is CSVDNLAGGRYTDEQFF.

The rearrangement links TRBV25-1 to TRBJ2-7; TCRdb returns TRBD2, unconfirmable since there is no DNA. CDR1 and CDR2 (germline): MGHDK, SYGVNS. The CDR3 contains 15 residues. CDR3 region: CASSEAEGLAYEQYF.

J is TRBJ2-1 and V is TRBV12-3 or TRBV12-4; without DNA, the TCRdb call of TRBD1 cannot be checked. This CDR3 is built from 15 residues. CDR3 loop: CASSLGGTGWNEQFF.

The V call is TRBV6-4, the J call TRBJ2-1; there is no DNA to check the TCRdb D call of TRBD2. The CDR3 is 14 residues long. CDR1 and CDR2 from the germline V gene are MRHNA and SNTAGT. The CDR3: CASSEGLEGNEQFF.

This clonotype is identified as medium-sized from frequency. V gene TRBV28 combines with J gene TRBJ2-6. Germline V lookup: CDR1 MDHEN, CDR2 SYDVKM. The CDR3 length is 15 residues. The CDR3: CASSSQFNGANVLTF.

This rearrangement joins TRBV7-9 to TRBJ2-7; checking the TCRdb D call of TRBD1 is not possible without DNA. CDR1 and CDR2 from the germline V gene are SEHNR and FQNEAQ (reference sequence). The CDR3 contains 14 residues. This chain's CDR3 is CASSFGTVSYEQYF.

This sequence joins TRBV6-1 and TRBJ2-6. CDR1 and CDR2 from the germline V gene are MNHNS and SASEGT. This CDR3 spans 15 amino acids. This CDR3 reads CASSEAGHGANVLAF.

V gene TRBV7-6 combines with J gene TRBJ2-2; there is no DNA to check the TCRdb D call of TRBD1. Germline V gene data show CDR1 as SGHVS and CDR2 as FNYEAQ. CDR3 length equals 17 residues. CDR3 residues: CASRPPWGGQDTGELFF. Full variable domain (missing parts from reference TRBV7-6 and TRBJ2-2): GAGVSQSPRYKVTKRGQDVALRCDPISGHVSLYWYRQALGQGPEFLTYFNYEAQQDKSGLPNDRFSAERPEGSISTLTIQRTEQRDSAMYRCASRPPWGGQDTGELFFGEGSRLTVL.